This entry concerns a single T cell receptor beta chain. The antigen it recognizes is unknown. No quality values exist for individual bases; no much larger clone is one base distant. The sample originates from a study of cytomegalovirus exposure and HLA in healthy donors (TCRdb year 2017). Notes on the research overall: An earlier analysis of some 600 of the donors reported 250 to 350 Gb of sequence data and 95 million to 140 million unique TCR beta sequences obtained from some 200 million T cells. An early release covering approximately 600 HLA-typed donors comprised roughly 300 gigabases of sequencing data and tens of millions of unique TCR sequences. Among the roughly 400 genotyped donors, approximately 76% belonged to the genetic ancestry cluster associated with self-reported Caucasian donors. The study aimed to test whether cataloging public T cell receptors could reveal signatures of past pathogen exposure. The T cell repertoires of 666 subjects were profiled by immunosequencing and related to cytomegalovirus serostatus. A separate validation cohort of roughly 130 different subjects was used in addition to the roughly 670-subject first cohort. To predict cytomegalovirus infection status, the study combined high-throughput TCR immunosequencing, statistical association of individual TCRs with disease status, and machine learning. A later analysis re-analyzed previously published TCR beta repertoires from about 600 donors and added high-resolution HLA genotyping to study TCR occurrence patterns. Rather than drawing on any new phenotypic data, the later analysis identified candidate immune exposures from TCR beta sequences and the way those sequences occurred across donors. In an earlier analysis of about 590 of the donors, high-throughput TCR beta sequencing was used to judge whether each TCR beta V gene segment behaved as functional or pseudogenic. Alongside the repertoire data, information on donor age, sex, ethnicity and CMV serostatus was compiled. A later genetic analysis took genome-wide SNP genotypes for about 55% of the 666 donors and used that subset as a discovery cohort. All discovery cohort repertoires had been generated on a single sequencing platform. Both class I and class II loci were covered by HLA typing, at four-digit resolution. The number of typed donors differed by locus: about 620-640 for A, B, C, DRB1 and DQB1; 522 for DQA1; over 600 for DPA1; and around 450 for DPB1. Because of strong linkage in the cohort, roughly 5 DR-DQ haplotypes were treated as single units for association and clustering. Among around 400 genotyped donors of the cohort, an average of about 220,000 unique TCR beta nucleotide sequences was sequenced per donor, of which 15% to 20% were non-productive.

Libraries came from the immunoSEQ multiplex PCR assay. A mixture of 60 forward primers for TCR Vbeta segments and 13 reverse primers for TCR Jbeta segments was used in the multiplex PCR. A multiplex PCR assay on genomic DNA amplified the CDR3 region of rearranged TCR beta genes. The Illumina HiSeq System was used to sequence the amplified TCR beta libraries as 87-base-pair reads. Per the authors' processing: In a later analysis, tens of millions of unique TCR beta chains were counted across the roughly 610 repertoires, and approximately 11 million of these chains were shared by at least two donors. A nearest-neighbor algorithm error-corrected the raw reads and collapsed the reads into unique sequences, merging closely related sequences to remove PCR and sequencing errors. V, D and J gene segments were assigned by aligning CDR3 sequences to IMGT reference sequences. For a sequence to be retained, a match of at least six nucleotides was required to both a V gene segment and a J gene segment. A rearrangement counted as productive if the CDR3 had no stop codons and remained in frame with V and J, and every other rearrangement counted as non-productive. Following IMGT convention, CDR3 was defined as the stretch from the second conserved V-encoded cysteine up to the conserved J-encoded phenylalanine. Sequences without an unambiguous match to a single V gene segment were excluded from the earlier analysis of a few hundred of the donors. In an earlier analysis of roughly 600 of the donors, a V segment was called functional when productive rearrangements were above 56.7%, and segregating when the standard deviation between donors exceeded 5%. A statistical classification framework was built to diagnose cytomegalovirus status from the catalog of TCR beta chain sequences. In a later analysis, TCR nucleotide sequences were compared against IMGT/GENE-DB human TR gene sequences so that V and J genes could be assigned. A later analysis assigned CDR3 sequences and most-parsimonious VDJ recombination scenarios with the TCRdist pipeline. In a later analysis, every TCR beta chain was defined by the combination of its CDR3 amino acid sequence and its V-gene family, and reads without a unique V-gene family were dropped. In a later analysis, a few hundred highly shared, low-generation-probability nucleotide sequences were removed to address suspected cross-contamination and a sequencing artifact. For each public chain, a later analysis derived a clonal expansion index from normalized ranks of inferred template counts within each repertoire. A later analysis computed generation probabilities with a VDJ recombination model fitted to out-of-frame rearrangements, and checked the results against IGoR. In a later analysis, hypergeometric tests were used to score TCR-TCR, TCR-HLA and TCR-CMV co-occurrence, with a repertoire-size bias correction applied to TCR pairs. In a later analysis, false discovery rates were estimated by permuting HLA or CMV assignments 20 times. In a later analysis, co-occurring TCRs were grouped with DBSCAN, and TCRdist sequence similarity was added when clustering was performed within HLA-allele-positive subsets. Repertoires with fewer than 30,000 or more than 120,000 public chains were left out of co-occurrence clustering, as were about 5 repertoires with anomalous nucleotide sharing. Not all clones reach the TCRdb copy of this immuneACCESS table, which keeps in-frame sequences only. Checked studies attribute under half of the gap to unresolved V genes and leave the rest unexplained. V, J and clone size reflect that table, while D and trimming were determined from the DNA. For this sample there are more than 95,000 clones; 76% appear just once. Of the sample, about 7.5% falls within the top ten clones.

Overall results and qualifications from the work: Broadly in line with IMGT annotations, most TCR beta V segments showed up in productive rearrangements about 87% or about 30% of the time in an earlier analysis of 587 of the donors. Some IMGT-functional V segments, including TRBV6-2 and TRBV6-3, could not be told apart with the 87-base-pair reads, so those segments were excluded. In vitro tests confirmed that a few of the cytomegalovirus-associated TCR beta chains recognize cytomegalovirus antigens. Immune exposure information for the cohort was limited to CMV serostatus. According to the authors, the approach could potentially be generalized to other disease states and immunological phenotypes. A cluster of highly shared sequence variants was judged likely to be a technical artifact of the sequencing pipeline. Seventeen rarely observed V segments, including chromosome 9 orphons, were excluded from the earlier analysis of about 610 of the donors because counts were too low. In this cohort, only TCR beta chains were sequenced, and detectable features were limited by the absence of alpha or paired-chain data. Correlated functional status among segregating V segments might reflect linkage disequilibrium, but an unknown experimental factor could not be ruled out. Compared with the roughly 600-donor mean, donors in an Asian-associated ancestry cluster had fewer N-insertions in productive TCRs, according to a later genetic analysis. A later analysis associated approximately 17,000 TCR beta sequences with specific HLA alleles at a false discovery rate of 0.05. A later analysis found that HLA-associated TCR beta chains were more clonally expanded and had lower generation probabilities than equally common non-associated chains. A further reported finding was that TCR beta sequences accurately predicted the HLA-A and HLA-B alleles for most subjects in the first cohort. According to a later analysis, most CMV-associated TCR beta chains appeared to be HLA-restricted, and the HLA associations seemed to be driven largely by CMV exposure. When HLA alleles, especially DR and DQ, strongly co-occurred, TCR associations were difficult to assign to individual alleles. An association between a missense DCLRE1C variant and V-gene and J-gene trimming of TCR beta chains was found in a later genetic analysis and replicated in an independent cohort. The classifier was reported to diagnose cytomegalovirus status with high specificity and sensitivity in both the original and validation cohorts. The presence/absence analyses assumed that sequencing depth was roughly uniform across donors, and that assumption may not be true. Because some donors lacked HLA typing at each locus, the association tests relied only on the typed subset. In a later analysis, TCR association rates were found to vary across HLA loci, with the most associated TCRs seen for DRB1 alleles and the fewest for HLA-C alleles. The study listed 164 TCR beta chains as associated with cytomegalovirus. Most TCR sequences were seen in very few donors, while some public TCRs were found in many individuals. In a later analysis, several top co-occurrence clusters were reported to appear linked to parvovirus B19, influenza, CMV and Epstein-Barr virus.

The CDR3 runs 16 residues from the cysteine to the phenylalanine. The retained sequence is limited to the CDR3, 48 bases, with the frame set at the first base. The junction carries 14 bases between V and J, which are trimmed by 1 base and 1 base respectively. CDR1 and CDR2 are read off the germline V gene as SGHDT and YYEEEE. The cohort was made up of roughly 670 healthy bone marrow donors. Cohort members were all nominally healthy when sampled, although unrecorded immune exposures were likely present. The donor tested CMV seropositive, placing the donor among the 289 seropositive members of the cohort. Every donor gave a peripheral blood sample, and the peripheral blood mononuclear cells from that sample were used for TCR beta sequencing. The Qiagen DNeasy Blood Extraction Kit was used to extract genomic DNA from the blood cell samples.

This TCR was sampled from a man aged 40-55 years in good health and CMV-seropositive. What was sequenced was PBMCs. The rearrangement joined TRBV5-6 to TRBJ1-2; matching of 5 bases hints at TRBD1 as the D gene. The CDR3 corresponds to CASSLRAGRINYGYTF. DNA sequence: TGTGCCAGCAGCTTGCGGGCGGGACGGATTAACTATGGCTACACCTTC.